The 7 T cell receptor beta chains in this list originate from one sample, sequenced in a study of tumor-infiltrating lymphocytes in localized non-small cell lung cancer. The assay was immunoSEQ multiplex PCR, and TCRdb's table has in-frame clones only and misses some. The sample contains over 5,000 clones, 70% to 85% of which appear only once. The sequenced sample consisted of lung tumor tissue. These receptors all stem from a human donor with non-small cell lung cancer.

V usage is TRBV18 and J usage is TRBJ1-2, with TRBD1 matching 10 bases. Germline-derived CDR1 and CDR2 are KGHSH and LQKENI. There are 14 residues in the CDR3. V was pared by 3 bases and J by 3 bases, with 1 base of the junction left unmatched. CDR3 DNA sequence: TGTGCCAGCTCACCCGGGACAGGGGACTATGGCTACACCTTC. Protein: CASSPGTGDYGYTF.

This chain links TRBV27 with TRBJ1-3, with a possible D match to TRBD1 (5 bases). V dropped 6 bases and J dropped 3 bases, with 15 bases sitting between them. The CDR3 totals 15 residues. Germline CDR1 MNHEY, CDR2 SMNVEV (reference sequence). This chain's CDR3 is CASRGGGTVGNTIYF. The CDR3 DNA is TGTGCCAGCAGGGGAGGAGGGACGGTTGGAAACACCATATATTTT.

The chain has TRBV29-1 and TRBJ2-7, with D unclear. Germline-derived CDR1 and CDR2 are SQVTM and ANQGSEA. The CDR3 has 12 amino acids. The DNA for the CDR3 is TGCACACGTCAAGTTTTACCGTACGAGCAGTACTTC. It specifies CTRQVLPYEQYF.

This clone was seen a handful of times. The CDR3 protein is CASSFSATYSNQPQHF. The CDR3 DNA is TGTGCCAGCAGCTTTTCAGCAACCTATAGCAATCAGCCCCAGCATTTT. J is TRBJ1-5 and V is TRBV5-5; D ambiguous. CDR3 length equals 16 residues. Germline V gives CDR1 SGHKS, CDR2 YYEKEE (reference sequence). V lost 2 bases and J 0 bases, leaving 12 bases between the germline ends. The full variable domain, rest sourced from reference TRBV5-5 and TRBJ1-5, is DAGVTQSPTHLIKTRGQQVTLRCSPISGHKSVSWYQQVLGQGPQFIFQYYEKEERGRGNFPDRFSARQFPNYSSELNVNALLLGDSALYLCASSFSATYSNQPQHFGDGTRLSIL.

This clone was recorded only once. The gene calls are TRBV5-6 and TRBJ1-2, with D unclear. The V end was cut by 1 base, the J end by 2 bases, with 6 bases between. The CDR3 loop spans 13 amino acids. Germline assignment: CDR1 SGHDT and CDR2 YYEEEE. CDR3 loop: CASSLRENYGYTF. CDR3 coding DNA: TGTGCCAGCAGCTTGAGAGAGAACTATGGCTACACCTTC.

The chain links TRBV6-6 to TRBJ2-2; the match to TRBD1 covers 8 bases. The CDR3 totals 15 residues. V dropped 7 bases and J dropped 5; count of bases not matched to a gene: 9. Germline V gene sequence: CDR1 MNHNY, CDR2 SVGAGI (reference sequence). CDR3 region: CASTRQGLTTGELFF. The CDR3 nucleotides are TGTGCCAGCACCCGACAGGGGTTAACAACCGGGGAGCTGTTTTTT.

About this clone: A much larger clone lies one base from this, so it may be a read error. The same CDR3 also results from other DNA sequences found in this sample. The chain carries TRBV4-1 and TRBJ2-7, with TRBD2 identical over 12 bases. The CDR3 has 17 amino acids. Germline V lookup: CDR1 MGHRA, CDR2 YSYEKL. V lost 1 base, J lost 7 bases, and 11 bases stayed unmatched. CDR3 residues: CASSQGVGLAGPHEQYF. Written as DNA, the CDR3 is TGCGCCAGCAGCCAAGGCGTTGGACTAGCGGGGCCTCATGAGCAGTACTTC.